This T cell receptor (beta chain) was found in a study of T cell responses to AZD1222 COVID-19 vaccine. Whole-study findings and limits: A reported finding is that nearly half of spike-specific TCRs target unmutated variant regions. Researchers took repertoire samples only after the peak T cell response had come. Increased Spike-specific TCR breadth and depth were observed after two AZD1222 doses. Across spike, vaccine-associated CD4 TCRs were found, dominant at 160-218 and 743-854.

Sequencing used immunoSEQ multiplex PCR; TCRdb keeps in-frame clones, though not all of them. Altogether about 93,000 clones are present, roughly 89% being singletons, with the ten largest covering about 2.8%. With 5 bases removed from V and 0 bases from J, the gap between germline ends came to 11 bases. The CDR3 totals 16 residues. Germline V gene lookup returns CDR1 LNHDA and CDR2 SQIVND (reference sequence). About this clone itself: Its antigen remains unknown.

The clonotype comes from an adult in good health. Sequenced here: peripheral blood, sampled on day 0 of MenACWY control vaccination. V is TRBV19 and J is TRBJ2-6; D could derive from TRBD1 or TRBD2 (5 bases each). CDR3 region: CASSLGVLSGANVLTF. For the CDR3, the DNA is TGTGCCAGTAGTTTGGGGGTACTCTCTGGGGCCAACGTCCTGACTTTC.